The 10 T cell receptor beta chains below come from one sample, sequenced in a study of vaccination effects on CD4 cells after COVID-19. Within the ViraFEST assay, antigen-specific CD4+ T cells underwent expansion with viral peptide pools prior to sequencing. The authors isolated CD4+ T cells after more than eight days of culture. Participants received two doses of either the BNT162b2 or mRNA-1273 vaccine. No antigen has been assigned to these receptors. Clones were read by immunoSEQ multiplex PCR, and TCRdb kept only the in-frame ones, dropping some. The table lists roughly 68,000 clones, 74% of them singletons, with about 1.4% in the top ten. Sequencing was performed on CD4+ T cells from PBMCs cultured with HCoV-229E spike peptides, taken after COVID-19 vaccination. The receptors here all came from a human donor who received a COVID-19 vaccine.

The chain recombines TRBV3-1 (or the pseudogene TRBV3-2) with TRBJ1-2, with D unresolved. Germline V gene lookup returns CDR1 LGHDT and CDR2 YNNKEL (reference sequence). This CDR3 is 13 amino acids long. Trimming shortened V by 5 bases and J by 0 bases, and 7 bases separated the two germline ends. CDR3 bases: TGTGCCAGCAGCTTAGCTGCTAACTATGGCTACACCTTC. Translated: CASSLAANYGYTF.

This chain joins TRBV6-2 or TRBV6-3 and TRBJ1-5, with 7 bases fitting TRBD1. CDR1 and CDR2 (germline): MNHEY, SVGEGT. Trimming at V came to 0 bases and at J to 11 bases, leaving 13 bases not matched to a gene. This CDR3 is built from 16 residues. CDR3 amino acids: CASSYSGRQGVGAQHF. The DNA for the CDR3 is TGTGCCAGCAGTTACTCGGGGAGGCAGGGGGTAGGGGCCCAGCATTTT.

The rearrangement joins TRBV7-2 to TRBJ2-3, with D possibly being TRBD2 (5 bases). V lost 0 bases, J lost 2 bases, and 9 bases lay in between. The germline CDR1 and CDR2 sequences are SGHTA and FQGNSA. The length of the CDR3 is 15 residues. The CDR3, as DNA: TGTGCCAGCAGCTTAGCGCCGGGGTTCACAGATACGCAGTATTTT. The encoded protein is CASSLAPGFTDTQYF. Full variable domain (rest looked up from reference TRBV7-2 and TRBJ2-3): GAGVSQSPSNKVTEKGKDVELRCDPISGHTALYWYRQSLGQGLEFLIYFQGNSAPDKSGLPSDRFSAERTGGSVSTLTIQRTQQEDSAVYLCASSLAPGFTDTQYFGPGTRLTVL.

This chain joins TRBV12-3 or TRBV12-4 and TRBJ2-3; no clear D gene. The CDR3 sequence is 13 residues long. The V and J ends lost 6 bases and 4 bases respectively, with 11 bases between them. CDR3 protein: CASRPPWADTQYF. The CDR3 DNA is TGTGCCAGCAGGCCCCCCTGGGCAGATACGCAGTATTTT.

The V gene is TRBV28, the J gene TRBJ1-1; D possibly corresponds to TRBD1 (6 bases). The ends were cut back, 5 bases at V and 4 bases at J, with 14 bases in the middle. Germline lookup yields CDR1 MDHEN and CDR2 SYDVKM. This CDR3 spans 14 amino acids. The CDR3 is CASSESQGGTEAFF. The CDR3 coding sequence is TGTGCCAGCAGTGAGTCACAGGGCGGCACTGAAGCTTTCTTT.

The sample holds a few counts of this clone. The chain combines TRBV28 with TRBJ1-3; TRBD1 matches at 7 bases. Germline-derived CDR1 and CDR2 are MDHEN and SYDVKM. The CDR3 contains 14 residues. V shed 8 bases, J shed 1 base, and the junction held 5 bases outside the gene matches. CDR3 region: CASRAGGSGNTIYF. The CDR3 bases are TGTGCCAGCCGGGCAGGGGGATCTGGAAACACCATATATTTT.

V gene TRBV14 combines with J gene TRBJ2-3; a weak D match, TRBD2 (7 bases). In germline, CDR1 is SGHDN, CDR2 FVKESK. The CDR3 has 14 residues. V lost 3 bases to trimming and J lost 4 bases, with 11 bases between them. The CDR3 bases are TGTGCCAGCAGCCATGCGGGGGCGGCAGATACGCAGTATTTT. Residues: CASSHAGAADTQYF.

The chain carries TRBV30 and TRBJ1-5, with a possible D match to TRBD1 (6 bases). Germline V lookup: CDR1 GTSNPN, CDR2 SVGIG (reference sequence). The CDR3 runs 13 residues. V was shortened by 5 bases and J by 0 bases, with 8 bases between the two germline ends. The CDR3 region has the DNA TGTGCCTGGGGACAGAATAGCAATCAGCCCCAGCATTTT. Residues: CAWGQNSNQPQHF.

The J gene is TRBJ1-6, the V gene TRBV7-8; 7 bases align to TRBD1. J lost 6 bases, V lost 5 bases, and 7 bases had no gene match. Germline values: CDR1 SGHVS, CDR2 FQNEAQ. The CDR3 runs 15 residues. In nucleotides, the CDR3 is TGTGCCAGCAGCCTAAGCGGGACAGTTAATTCACCCCTCCACTTT. Translation gives CASSLSGTVNSPLHF.

This clone was recorded a few times. V and J are TRBV11-1 and TRBJ2-2; no clear D. The CDR3 has 11 amino acids. Trimming took 0 bases from V and 12 from J, leaving 5 bases between them. The germline V gene has CDR1 SGHAT and CDR2 FQDESV (reference sequence). The CDR3 region has the DNA TGTGCCAGCAGCTTAGCGCAGAAGCTGTTTTTT. Protein product: CASSLAQKLFF.